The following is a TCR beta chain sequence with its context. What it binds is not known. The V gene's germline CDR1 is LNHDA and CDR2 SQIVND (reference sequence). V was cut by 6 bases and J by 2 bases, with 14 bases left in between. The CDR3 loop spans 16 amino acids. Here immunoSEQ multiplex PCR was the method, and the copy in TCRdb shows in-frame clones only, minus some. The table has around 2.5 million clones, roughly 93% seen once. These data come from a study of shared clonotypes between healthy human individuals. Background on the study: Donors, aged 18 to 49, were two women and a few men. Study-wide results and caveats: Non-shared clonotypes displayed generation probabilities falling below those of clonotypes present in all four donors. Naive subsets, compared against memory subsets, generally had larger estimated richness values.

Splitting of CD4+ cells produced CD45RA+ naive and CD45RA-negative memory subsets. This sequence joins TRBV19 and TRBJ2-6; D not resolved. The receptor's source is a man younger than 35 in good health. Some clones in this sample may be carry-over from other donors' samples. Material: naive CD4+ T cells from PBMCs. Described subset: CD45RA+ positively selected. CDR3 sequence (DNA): TGTGCCAGTAGCGATCCCAGTGGGGCTGGGGCCAACGTCCTGACTTTC. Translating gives CASSDPSGAGANVLTF.